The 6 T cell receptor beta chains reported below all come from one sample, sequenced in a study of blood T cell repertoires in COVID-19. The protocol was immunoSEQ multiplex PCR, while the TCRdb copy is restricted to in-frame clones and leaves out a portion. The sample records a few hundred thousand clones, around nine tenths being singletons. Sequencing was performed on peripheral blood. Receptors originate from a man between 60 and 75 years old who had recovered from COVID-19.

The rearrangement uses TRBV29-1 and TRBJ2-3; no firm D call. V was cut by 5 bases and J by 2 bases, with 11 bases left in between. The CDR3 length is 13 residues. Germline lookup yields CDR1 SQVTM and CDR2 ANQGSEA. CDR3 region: CSVSRQDTDTQYF. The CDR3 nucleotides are TGCAGCGTTTCAAGGCAGGACACAGATACGCAGTATTTT.

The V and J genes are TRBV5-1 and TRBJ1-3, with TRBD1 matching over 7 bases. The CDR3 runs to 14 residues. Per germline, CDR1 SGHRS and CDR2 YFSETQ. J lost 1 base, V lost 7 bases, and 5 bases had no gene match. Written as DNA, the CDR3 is TGCGCCAGCTGGGGACAGCCTTCTGGAAACACCATATATTTT. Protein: CASWGQPSGNTIYF.

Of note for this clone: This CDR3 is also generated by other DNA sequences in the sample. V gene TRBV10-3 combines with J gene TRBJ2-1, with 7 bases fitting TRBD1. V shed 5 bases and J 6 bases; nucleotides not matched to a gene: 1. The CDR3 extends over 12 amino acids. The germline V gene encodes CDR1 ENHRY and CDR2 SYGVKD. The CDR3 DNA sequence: TGTGCCATCAGTAACAGGGGCAATGAGCAGTTCTTC. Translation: CAISNRGNEQFF.

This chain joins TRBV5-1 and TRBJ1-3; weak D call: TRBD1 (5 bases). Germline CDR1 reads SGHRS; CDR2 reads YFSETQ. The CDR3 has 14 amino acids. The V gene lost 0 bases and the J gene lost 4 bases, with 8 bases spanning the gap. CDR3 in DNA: TGCGCCAGCAGCTTGGTTGACAGCGGAAACACCATATATTTT. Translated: CASSLVDSGNTIYF.

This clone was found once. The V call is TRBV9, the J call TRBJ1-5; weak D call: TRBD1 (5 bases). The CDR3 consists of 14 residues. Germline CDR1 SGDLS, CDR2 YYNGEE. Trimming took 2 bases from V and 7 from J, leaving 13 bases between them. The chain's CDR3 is CASSVGQAGQPQHF. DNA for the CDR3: TGTGCCAGCAGCGTGGGGCAGGCGGGGCAGCCCCAGCATTTT.

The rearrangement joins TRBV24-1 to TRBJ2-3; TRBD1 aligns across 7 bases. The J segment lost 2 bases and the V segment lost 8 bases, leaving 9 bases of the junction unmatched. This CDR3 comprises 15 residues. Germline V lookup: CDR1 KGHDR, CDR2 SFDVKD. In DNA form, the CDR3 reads TGTGCCACCAATGCGGCACAGGGGAACACAGATACGCAGTATTTT. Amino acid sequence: CATNAAQGNTDTQYF.